This T cell receptor beta chain was captured by sequencing in a study of tumor-infiltrating lymphocytes in primary liver carcinoma. The germline V gene has CDR1 MDHEN and CDR2 SYDVKM. This CDR3 region has 16 residues. Study-wide findings and caveats: Overlap between tumor regions exceeded overlap of tumor with adjacent tissue or blood.

The investigators made TCR beta cDNA from approximately 0.5 ug total RNA, using a constant-region primer. Three-round nested multiplex PCR performed with slightly modified ARM-PCR produced the TCR beta libraries. Each of the first two PCR rounds ran around 10 cycles with TRBV1-TRBV30 forward and C-beta reverse primers. TCRdb re-analysed the multiplex PCR reads in MiXCR, keeping a single row per CDR3 protein. This sample carries more than 100,000 distinct CDR3 sequences, around 65% of them seen once, and the ten largest clones take roughly 8.1%. As to this clonotype: Its antigen is unidentified. Since a much larger clone is just one base distant, this may be a read error.

It was from approximately 22-30 mg of unsorted bulk tissue that RNA and DNA were co-extracted. This chain links TRBV28 with TRBJ2-1, with a possible D match to TRBD2 (6 bases). This sequence was found in a woman in her sixties or seventies with primary liver carcinoma and hepatitis B virus infection. Input material: tumor-adjacent normal liver tissue. This chain's CDR3 is CANSPQWRGVNNEQFF. DNA of the CDR3: TGTGCCAACAGTCCCCAGTGGAGGGGAGTCAACAATGAGCAGTTCTTC.